The 4 T cell receptor beta chains below all came from one sample that was sequenced in a study of cytomegalovirus exposure and HLA in healthy donors. With 60 Vbeta and 13 Jbeta primers, the PCR was carried out. The table came from immunoSEQ multiplex PCR; TCRdb's copy has only in-frame clones and leaves some out. The sample contains some 78,000 clones, 70% to 85% of which appear only once. Input material: PBMCs. These receptor sequences come from a man aged 40-49 years in good health and CMV-seropositive.

The chain combines TRBV29-1 with TRBJ1-3, with no clear D. This CDR3 comprises 13 residues. Germline values: CDR1 SQVTM, CDR2 ANQGSEA. Trimming left V 7 bases short and J 2 bases short, with 12 bases between. The DNA of the CDR3 is TGCAGCGCCGCGAGGGAGGCTGGAAACACCATATATTTT. Translation gives CSAAREAGNTIYF.

Of note for this clone: Other DNA sequences within the sample encode an identical CDR3. V gene TRBV28 combines with J gene TRBJ1-1, with a possible D match to TRBD1 (5 bases). Trimming pared 2 bases from V and 4 bases from J, leaving 11 bases between. Per germline, CDR1 MDHEN and CDR2 SYDVKM. The CDR3 runs to 14 residues. The CDR3 DNA reads TGTGCCAGCAGTTTACCCCAGGGTTCCACTGAAGCTTTCTTT. This codes for CASSLPQGSTEAFF.

The V and J genes are TRBV5-1 and TRBJ2-6, with D possibly being TRBD1 (6 bases). V dropped 3 bases and J dropped 4 bases, with 20 bases sitting between them. Per the germline V gene, CDR1 is SGHRS and CDR2 is YFSETQ. CDR3 length: 18 amino acids. The CDR3 protein is CASSSGYITGSGANVLTF. The CDR3, as DNA: TGCGCCAGCAGCTCGGGCTACATTACAGGGTCCGGGGCCAACGTCCTGACTTTC.

This chain uses TRBV19 with TRBJ2-7; no clear D gene. The CDR3 totals 14 residues. Germline CDR1 reads LNHDA; CDR2 reads SQIVND (reference sequence). Trimming stripped 5 bases from V and 6 bases from J, with 17 bases between. CDR3 nucleotides: TGTGCCAGTAGTTACGACGGAGTCTCCCGCGAGCAGTACTTC. It codes for CASSYDGVSREQYF.